Sequencing of this T cell receptor beta chain was carried out in a study of regulatory T cells in long-lasting Graves disease. Building the TCR beta libraries relied on iRepertoire HTBI primers, and CDR3 regions underwent Arm-PCR. TCRdb ran MiXCR on the multiplex PCR reads and lists one entry per CDR3 protein. The table includes almost 350,000 distinct CDR3 sequences, 20% detected once. Germline V CDR1 and CDR2: LGHDT, YNNKEL (reference sequence). Germline trimming cut 9 bases from V and 5 bases from J; bases unmatched to any gene: 18. This CDR3 is 17 amino acids long. Time point noted: persistent/refractory GD, antithyroid drugs over 5 years with positive TRAb. PBMC RNA served as the TCR library source.

The origin of this receptor is a female donor with Graves disease. Sequenced material: peripheral blood mononuclear cells (PBMCs), taken when the disease was refractory, from a patient treated with antithyroid drugs. The rearrangement joins TRBV3-1 to TRBJ2-5, with 10 bases aligning to TRBD2. The CDR3 here is CASQTTLSGRFRETQYF. The CDR3 nucleotides are TGTGCCAGTCAAACTACTCTTAGCGGGAGGTTTCGGGAGACCCAGTACTTC.